Listed below are T cell receptor beta chains from one sample, sequenced in a study of graft-versus-host responses after intestinal transplantation. This table comes from immunoSEQ multiplex PCR, and its TCRdb copy is limited to in-frame clones, with some not included. This table holds 15,000 to 20,000 clones, around 80% found once. Sequenced here: PBMCs, sampled 14 days after transplant. These receptors were collected from a human patient who received an intestinal transplant, so some T cells may come from the graft donor. Each CDR3 is given with its conserved first and last residue. Fields, in order: clone size, V gene, D gene, J gene, CDR3 DNA, CDR3 protein. D genes are given only for firm matches. Size is omitted from some rows. Given values are once, few, many or a class for expanded clones.

.	TRBV5-4	.	TRBJ1-1	TGTGCCAGCAGCTTTCGACAGGACACTGAAGCTTTCTTT	CASSFRQDTEAFF
.	TRBV5-1	.	TRBJ2-3	TGCGCCAGCAGCCCGCGGGGCTACACAGATACGCAGTATTTT	CASSPRGYTDTQYF
.	TRBV6-6	TRBD1	TRBJ1-1	TGTGCCAGCAGTGCCCGGGACAGGGCGAACACTGAAGCTTTCTTT	CASSARDRANTEAFF
.	TRBV19	.	TRBJ2-5	TGTGCCAGTAGCCAGAGGTTGGGAGGGGGGGCGGAGACCCAGTACTTC	CASSQRLGGGAETQYF
.	TRBV28	TRBD1	TRBJ1-1	TGTGCCAGCAGCCGGGGACAGTTATACACTGAAGCTTTCTTT	CASSRGQLYTEAFF
.	TRBV4-2	TRBD2	TRBJ2-6	TGTGCCAGCAGCCAAGTGACTAGCGGGGGTGGGGCCAACGTCCTGACTTTC	CASSQVTSGGGANVLTF
.	TRBV29-1	.	TRBJ2-1	TGCAGCGTTGGGGATAGGGGCAATGAGCAGTTCTTC	CSVGDRGNEQFF
.	TRBV10-3	TRBD2	TRBJ2-3	TGTGCCGCGTTTAGCGGGGGGGCAGATACGCAGTATTTT	CAAFSGGADTQYF
once	TRBV19	.	TRBJ1-1	TGTGCCAGTAGTATCGGGAGGGGGACTGAAGCTTTCTTT	CASSIGRGTEAFF
.	TRBV28	TRBD1	TRBJ2-7	TGTGCCAGCTTGGGACAGGGGATATACGAGCAGTACTTC	CASLGQGIYEQYF
.	TRBV5-5	.	TRBJ2-2	TGTGCCAGCAGCCCCTGGGCCCCCCCTGTCACCGGGGAGCTGTTTTTT	CASSPWAPPVTGELFF
once	TRBV4-1	.	TRBJ1-1	TGCGCCAGCAGCCAAGAGTCTAACACTGAAGCTTTCTTT	CASSQESNTEAFF
.	TRBV10-3	TRBD1	TRBJ1-1	TGTGCCATCAGTTTTTCCCAGGGGGTAGGTGATAACACTGAAGCTTTCTTT	CAISFSQGVGDNTEAFF
once	TRBV7-3	.	TRBJ1-1	TGTGCCAGCAGCTTAATCGGGGGTCCCACTGAAGCTTTCTTT	CASSLIGGPTEAFF
few	TRBV10-1	.	TRBJ2-7	TGCGCCAGCAGTGGTACTACGAGACCCTACGAGCAGTACTTC	CASSGTTRPYEQYF
.	TRBV7-3	TRBD2	TRBJ2-5	TGTGCCAGCAGTAATGGACTAGAGGAGACCCAGTACTTC	CASSNGLEETQYF
.	TRBV27	.	TRBJ2-5	TGTGCCAGCAGTTTATTGGCAGGGCAAGAGACCCAGTACTTC	CASSLLAGQETQYF
once	TRBV5-1	TRBD2	TRBJ2-7	TGCGCCAGCAGCCTAGCGGGGGGCTCCTACGAGCAGTACTTC	CASSLAGGSYEQYF
.	TRBV6-5	TRBD1	TRBJ1-1	TGTGCCAGTAGGACAGGGGGGTTCACTGAAGCTTTCTTT	CASRTGGFTEAFF
.	TRBV7-9	TRBD2	TRBJ2-7	TGTGCCAGCAGCTACGTCGGGCTTAGCGGGAGTTCCTACGAGCAGTACTTC	CASSYVGLSGSSYEQYF
.	TRBV13	.	TRBJ2-1	TGTGCCAGCAGCTTACGGGACCGCGGCAGCAATGAGCAGTTCTTC	CASSLRDRGSNEQFF
.	TRBV5-1	.	TRBJ1-1	TGCGCCAGCAGCTTGTCGTGGACCAATCGCGAAGCTTTCTTT	CASSLSWTNREAFF
.	TRBV10-3	TRBD1	TRBJ2-7	TGTGCCATCAGTTGGACAGGGGGCTCCTACGAGCAGTACTTC	CAISWTGGSYEQYF
few	TRBV6-1	.	TRBJ2-7	TGTGCCAGCAGTGACTTCATGGGATCCTACGAGCAGTACTTC	CASSDFMGSYEQYF
.	TRBV13	TRBD1	TRBJ1-4	TGTGCCAGCAGCTTAGAACAGGGGGCGACTGAAAAACTGTTTTTT	CASSLEQGATEKLFF
.	TRBV25-1	.	TRBJ2-3	TGTGCCAGCAGTAACACGGACAGAGGTACGCAGTATTTT	CASSNTDRGTQYF
.	TRBV28	.	TRBJ2-3	TGTGCCAGCAGTCTGTTCAGGGATACGCAGTATTTT	CASSLFRDTQYF
.	TRBV25-1	TRBD2	TRBJ2-3	TGTGCCAGCAGTGAATGGGAGGGTACAGATACGCAGTATTTT	CASSEWEGTDTQYF
.	TRBV7-6	.	TRBJ1-4	TGTGCCAGCAGCTTAGTTCAGGGTTGGGTCACTAATGAAAAACTGTTTTTT	CASSLVQGWVTNEKLFF
.	TRBV19	.	TRBJ2-7	TGTGCCAGTAGTTCCCGGGACGGAGCCTACGAGCAGTACTTC	CASSSRDGAYEQYF
.	TRBV5-5	TRBD1	TRBJ1-1	TGTGCCAGCAGCGGGACAGGGTTTTCTGAAGCTTTCTTT	CASSGTGFSEAFF
.	TRBV4-2	TRBD2	TRBJ2-3	TGTGCCAGCAGCCCCGGGGGGGAAACCTCCACAGATACGCAGTATTTT	CASSPGGETSTDTQYF
.	TRBV11-3	TRBD2	TRBJ2-7	TGTGCCAGCAGCTTAGCCAGCGGGGGGACCTACGAGCAGTACTTC	CASSLASGGTYEQYF
few	TRBV2	TRBD1	TRBJ2-2	TGTGCCAGCAGTGTACAGGGGGCCGGGGAGCTGTTTTTT	CASSVQGAGELFF
.	TRBV4-1	TRBD1	TRBJ2-1	TGCGCCAGCAGCCCTACCCACCGGACCGGGACAGGGTCCTACAATGAGCAGTTCTTC	CASSPTHRTGTGSYNEQFF
.	TRBV6-5	TRBD2	TRBJ2-1	TGTGCCAGCAGTTATCCGACTAGCGGGAGCTTTCCTGAGCAGTTCTTC	CASSYPTSGSFPEQFF
.	TRBV25-1	.	TRBJ2-3	TGTGCCAGCAGTGAACTCAGAACAGATACGCAGTATTTT	CASSELRTDTQYF
.	TRBV27	.	TRBJ2-7	TGTGCCAGCAGTTTCGGACAGCTTTACGAGCAGTACTTC	CASSFGQLYEQYF
few	TRBV7-3	TRBD2	TRBJ2-3	TGTGCCAGCAGCTTAACGGGGGGGAGCACAGATACGCAGTATTTT	CASSLTGGSTDTQYF
.	TRBV4-1	TRBD2	TRBJ2-1	TGCGCCAGCAGCCATGCCGGGGAGGGTCCGTTCTTC	CASSHAGEGPFF
few	TRBV10-3	TRBD2	TRBJ2-7	TGTGCCATCAGTGATGAGACTAGCGAAGGGTACGAGCAGTACTTC	CAISDETSEGYEQYF
few	TRBV19	TRBD2	TRBJ2-7	TGTGCCAGTAGTATAGTTAGCGGGGGGGCCGGTTCCTACGAGCAGTACTTC	CASSIVSGGAGSYEQYF
.	TRBV27	TRBD2	TRBJ2-7	TGTGCCAGCAGTTCCCGGGGACTAGCGGACTACGAGCAGTACTTC	CASSSRGLADYEQYF
.	TRBV4-1	.	TRBJ2-1	TGCGCCAGCAGCCAAGGGTGGGGCCGGAATGAGCAGTTCTTC	CASSQGWGRNEQFF
.	TRBV4-1	.	TRBJ2-3	TGCGCCAGCAGCCAAGACTCACATAATTGGCAGTATTTT	CASSQDSHNWQYF
.	TRBV4-1	.	TRBJ2-3	TGCGCCAGCAGCCAAGATCCGAGCTTCCCAGATACGCAGTATTTT	CASSQDPSFPDTQYF